These 13 T cell receptor beta chains were all obtained from the same sample, sequenced in a study of cytomegalovirus exposure and HLA in healthy donors. PCR employed 60 Vbeta and 13 Jbeta primers. TCRdb's table, derived via immunoSEQ multiplex PCR, lists solely in-frame clones and lacks some. The sample yields about 160,000 clones, 60% to 80% seen once. Sequencing was carried out using PBMCs. Receptors originate from a man aged 50 to 59 in good health and CMV-seropositive.

The rearrangement uses TRBV2 and TRBJ2-3; a weak D match, TRBD2 (5 bases). Germline V gene data show CDR1 as SNHLY and CDR2 as FYNNEI. The CDR3 has 13 residues. V lost 7 bases and J lost 5, with 13 bases in between. The CDR3 region has the DNA TGTGCCAGCACCCCAATCGGGAAAGATACGCAGTATTTT. Its protein is CASTPIGKDTQYF.

This clone was counted between two and nine times. V usage is TRBV10-3 and J usage is TRBJ1-3, with D unresolved. In germline, CDR1 is ENHRY, CDR2 SYGVKD. V gave up 6 bases and J gave up 4 bases, with 10 bases separating them. The length of the CDR3 is 13 residues. The CDR3, as DNA: TGTGCCATCAGCCTTGCGGGAGGAAACACCATATATTTT. Encoded protein: CAISLAGGNTIYF.

The chain has TRBV21-1 and TRBJ2-3; the table's D call, TRBD2, was not checked against the DNA. TRBV21-1 is a pseudogene locus. The length of the CDR3 is 16 residues. The CDR3 nucleotides are TGTGCCAGCAGCAAAGGGCGGCGGGGCCCCACAGATACGCAGTATTTT. Residues: CASSKGRRGPTDTQYF.

The chain uses TRBV5-5 and TRBJ1-3; the D is unclear. The germline gives CDR1 SGHKS, CDR2 YYEKEE (reference sequence). Trimming stripped 0 bases from V and 0 bases from J, with 4 bases between. The CDR3 consists of 14 residues. The CDR3 loop is CASSLDFSGNTIYF. DNA for the CDR3: TGTGCCAGCAGCTTGGACTTCTCTGGAAACACCATATATTTT.

The chain links TRBV7-2 to TRBJ2-1, with TRBD2 matching over 8 bases. Germline CDR1 reads SGHTA; CDR2 reads FQGNSA. CDR3 length: 12 amino acids. V shed 5 bases, J shed 7 bases, and the junction held 1 base outside the gene matches. CDR3 in amino acids: CASSASGNEQFF. Written as DNA, the CDR3 is TGTGCCAGCAGCGCTAGCGGGAATGAGCAGTTCTTC.

About this clone: The sample carries other DNA sequences with the same CDR3. The chain uses TRBV6-5 and TRBJ1-4; unclear D gene. With 0 bases removed from V and 0 bases from J, the gap between germline ends came to 5 bases. Germline V lookup: CDR1 MNHEY, CDR2 SVGAGI. The CDR3 length is 15 residues. The CDR3 nucleotides are TGTGCCAGCAGTTACTCAGGAGCAACTAATGAAAAACTGTTTTTT. Translating it yields CASSYSGATNEKLFF.

The chain employs TRBV7-3 and TRBJ2-2, with D maybe TRBD2 (5 bases). CDR1 and CDR2 (germline): SGHTA, FQGTGA. CDR3 length: 16 residues. The V gene lost 4 bases and the J gene lost 2 bases, with 14 bases spanning the gap. The CDR3 spells CASSSPPGKNTGELFF. The CDR3 DNA reads as TGTGCCAGCAGCTCCCCCCCCGGGAAAAACACCGGGGAGCTGTTTTTT.

The V and J genes are TRBV7-9 and TRBJ1-2; no clear D. The germline CDR1 and CDR2 sequences are SEHNR and FQNEAQ (reference sequence). V lost 2 bases and J 5 bases, leaving 12 bases between the germline ends. This CDR3 region has 14 residues. CDR3 coding DNA: TGTGCCAGCAGCTTAAATCGGCGGGGATATGGCTACACCTTC. Encoded protein: CASSLNRRGYGYTF.

This sequence joins TRBV4-3 and TRBJ2-1; tentatively, D is TRBD2 (6 bases). V was pared by 6 bases and J by 7 bases, with 13 bases between. Per germline, CDR1 LGHNA and CDR2 YSLEER. The length of the CDR3 is 13 residues. The CDR3 nucleotides read TGCGCCAGCAGGGCACAGGCGGGGAATGAGCAGTTCTTC. The encoded protein is CASRAQAGNEQFF.

V usage is TRBV4-3 and J usage is TRBJ2-1; D is unresolved. Germline V gene sequence: CDR1 LGHNA, CDR2 YSLEER. V was shortened by 0 bases and J by 6 bases, with 12 bases between the two germline ends. The CDR3 is 15 residues long. The CDR3 nucleotides are TGCGCCAGCAGCCAAGATCTGGGCAGGTTCAATGAGCAGTTCTTC. This sequence encodes CASSQDLGRFNEQFF.

This chain uses TRBV7-2 with TRBJ1-2, with 10 bases that match TRBD1. The length of the CDR3 is 17 residues. With V trimmed by 4 bases and J by 4 bases, 12 bases remained unmatched. CDR1 is SGHTA and CDR2 is FQGNSA in the germline V gene. The CDR3 nucleotides read TGTGCCAGCAGCTCGGGGACAGGGGCGATAATCGGCTATGGCTACACCTTC. This codes for CASSSGTGAIIGYGYTF.

This clone was detected a few times. At the DNA level, this CDR3 is encoded by other sequences in the same sample as well. The genes are TRBV19 and TRBJ2-5, with TRBD2 matching over 7 bases. Germline V CDR1 and CDR2: LNHDA, SQIVND (reference sequence). V gave up 3 bases and J gave up 7 bases; unmatched junction bases: 11. The CDR3 totals 15 residues. CDR3 sequence (DNA): TGTGCCAGTAGTATTGGAGCTAGCGGAGGTGGGACCCAGTACTTC. Its protein product is CASSIGASGGGTQYF.

J is TRBJ1-1 and V is TRBV5-6, with D possibly TRBD1 on 6 matching bases. Germline V lookup: CDR1 SGHDT, CDR2 YYEEEE. The V gene lost 5 bases and the J gene lost 3 bases, with 14 bases spanning the gap. CDR3 length: 14 amino acids. DNA for the CDR3: TGTGCCAGCAGTCTCAGGGGTCGGGACACTGAAGCTTTCTTT. It yields the protein CASSLRGRDTEAFF.